This T cell receptor (beta chain) was documented in a study of PD-1 blockade in classical Hodgkin lymphoma (dated by TCRdb to about 2020). Concerning the study at large: Nivolumab dosing was 3 mg/kg intravenously every 2 weeks, continuing until either disease progression or unacceptable toxicity. To define a peripheral blood immune signature of response to PD-1 blockade in classical Hodgkin lymphoma, the study combined TCR beta sequencing with CyTOF. Here is what the overall study found, with its caveats: Diversity was lower in patients who began nivolumab less than 1 year after ASCT, so these patients were left out of later analyses to avoid confounding by immune reconstitution. Baseline TCR diversity was reported as lower in newly diagnosed patients than in healthy donors, and lower still in relapsed/refractory patients. The study covered only a single clinical trial cohort, and the causes of the repertoire differences, possibly disease activity or prior therapy, were still not defined. Trial patients with a complete response had baseline diversity similar to that of newly diagnosed patients, while partial responders and progressors had significantly lower diversity. CD4+ but not CD8+ TCR diversity rose significantly by C4D1 (p=0.0027 vs p=0.16), most apparent in complete responders (p=0.02).

A remark on this clone: Its cognate antigen has yet to be identified. No quality values exist for individual bases; no much larger clone is one base distant.

The time point label, as the study defines it: cycle 4 day 1 (C4D1), after 5 to 7 weeks of nivolumab. Every trial patient had relapsed after autologous stem cell transplantation, and cohorts A, B and C differed in prior brentuximab vedotin exposure. CD4+ T cells were purified from thawed PBMCs by magnetic negative selection with a Miltenyi CD4+ T cell isolation kit. The trial cohort was composed of approximately 60 patients with relapsed/refractory classical Hodgkin lymphoma, for whom complete response, partial response or progressive disease was recorded as best overall response. Trial patients were treated with single-agent nivolumab in the multi-cohort phase II CheckMate 205 trial. An independent review committee assessed best overall response by applying the 2007 International Working Group response criteria. Trial PBMCs were collected just before the start of nivolumab (C1D1) and during therapy at cycle 2 day 1 and cycle 4 day 1. Peripheral blood was collected in 8 mL Vacutainer Cell Preparation Tubes, from which PBMCs were isolated by centrifugation and then cryopreserved. Purified CD4+ and CD8+ fractions were generated only in cases for which an additional PBMC sample was available. On LS columns in a quadroMACS separator, the magnetically labelled cells were depleted, and the flow-through was collected as the purified fraction.

Compared with germline, V lacks 6 bases and J lacks 5 bases; bases without a gene match: 5. The CDR3, cysteine through phenylalanine, is 13 amino acids long. Left in the record is the CDR3 DNA by itself, 39 bases read in frame from the first base. CDR1 and CDR2 are read off the germline V gene (reference sequence) as SEHNR and FQNEAQ. The Qiagen DNeasy kit was used to extract genomic DNA from unsorted PBMCs and from the negatively selected CD4+ and CD8+ fractions. Using primers that anneal to V and J segments, immunoSEQ multiplex PCR amplified the TCR beta CDR3 regions. A synthetic immune receptor repertoire was used to minimize amplification bias, and any remaining bias was removed computationally after sequencing. Per the source publication's procedure: Custom Python scripts were used to quantify repertoire diversity as the Shannon entropy index. The unsorted, CD4+ and CD8+ repertoires were each analyzed separately, with the exception of combined analyses, where CD4+ and CD8+ sequences were merged in silico. A clone counted as expanded when the clone's frequency after treatment rose at least 2-fold relative to C1D1, and clones undetected at baseline were given a pseudocount of 0.5. Clones with 0 or 1 copy at C1D1 were classified as singleton clones, and clones with 2 or more copies were classified as non-singleton clones. Clones expanded in unsorted samples were labelled as CD4+, CD8+ or unknown by matching protein sequences in sorted samples from the same patient. Wilcoxon tests on paired samples were used to test diversity changes from C1D1 to C4D1. The immuneACCESS repertoire file appears here via TCRdb, limited to in-frame rearrangements. These files lack a portion of the clones; in checked studies, under half of the deficit traces to unresolved V genes, and the cause of the others is not known. V, J and clone size reflect that table, while D and trimming were determined from the DNA. For this sample the table gives 25,000 to 35,000 clones, of which around 80% were detected only once. Approximately 0.62% of the sample comes from the top ten.

Source: CD4+ T cells from blood, taken before the fourth cycle of nivolumab. The origin of this receptor is a human donor with classical Hodgkin lymphoma. The rearrangement combines TRBV7-9 with TRBJ2-7, and TRBD1 aligns with 9 junction nucleotides. Here is the DNA: TGTGCCAGCAGTTACGACAGGGGGGACGAGCAGTACTTC. This yields the protein CASSYDRGDEQYF.